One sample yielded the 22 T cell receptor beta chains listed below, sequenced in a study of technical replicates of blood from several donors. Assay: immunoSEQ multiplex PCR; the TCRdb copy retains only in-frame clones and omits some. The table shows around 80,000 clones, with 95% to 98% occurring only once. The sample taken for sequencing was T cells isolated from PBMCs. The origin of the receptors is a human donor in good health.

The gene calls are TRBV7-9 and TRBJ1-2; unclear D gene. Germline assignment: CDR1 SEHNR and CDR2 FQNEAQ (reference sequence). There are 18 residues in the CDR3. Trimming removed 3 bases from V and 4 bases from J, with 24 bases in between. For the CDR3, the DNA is TGTGCCAGCAGCTTCCCCCTAAGTGGCATTACAGTGACCTATGGCTACACCTTC. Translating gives CASSFPLSGITVTYGYTF.

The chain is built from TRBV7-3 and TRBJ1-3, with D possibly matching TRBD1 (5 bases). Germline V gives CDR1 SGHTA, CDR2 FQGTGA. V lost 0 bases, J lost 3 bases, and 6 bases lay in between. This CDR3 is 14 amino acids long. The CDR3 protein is CASSLTGDGNTIYF. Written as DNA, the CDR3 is TGTGCCAGCAGCTTAACAGGGGATGGAAACACCATATATTTT.

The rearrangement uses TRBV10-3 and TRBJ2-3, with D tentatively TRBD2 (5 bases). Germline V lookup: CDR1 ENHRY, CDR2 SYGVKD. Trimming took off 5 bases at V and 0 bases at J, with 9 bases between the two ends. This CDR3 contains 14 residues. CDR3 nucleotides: TGTGCCATCAGTTTAGCGAGGAGCACAGATACGCAGTATTTT. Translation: CAISLARSTDTQYF.

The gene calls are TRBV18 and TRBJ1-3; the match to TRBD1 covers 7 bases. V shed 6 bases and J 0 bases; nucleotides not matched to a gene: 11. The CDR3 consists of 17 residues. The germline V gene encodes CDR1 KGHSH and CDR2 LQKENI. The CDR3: CASSPATGDSSGNTIYF. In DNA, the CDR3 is TGTGCCAGCTCTCCAGCTACAGGGGACAGCTCTGGAAACACCATATATTTT.

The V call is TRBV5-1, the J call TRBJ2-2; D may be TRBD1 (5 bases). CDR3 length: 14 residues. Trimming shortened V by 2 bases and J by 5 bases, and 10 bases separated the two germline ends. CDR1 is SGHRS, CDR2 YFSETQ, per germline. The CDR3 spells CASSFKTDTGELFF. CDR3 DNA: TGCGCCAGCAGCTTTAAGACAGATACCGGGGAGCTGTTTTTT.

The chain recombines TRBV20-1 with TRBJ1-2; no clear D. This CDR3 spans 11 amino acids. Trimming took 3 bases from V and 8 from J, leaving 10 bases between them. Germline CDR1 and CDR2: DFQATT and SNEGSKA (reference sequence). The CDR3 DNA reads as TGCAGTGCTAGTGTAGTTTCCGGCTACACCTTC. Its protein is CSASVVSGYTF.

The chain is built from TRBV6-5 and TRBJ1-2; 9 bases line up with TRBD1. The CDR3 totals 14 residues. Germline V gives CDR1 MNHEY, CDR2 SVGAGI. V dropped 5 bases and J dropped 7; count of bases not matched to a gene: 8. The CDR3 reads CASSRSGTGSGYTF. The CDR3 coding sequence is TGTGCCAGCAGTCGTTCCGGGACAGGGAGTGGCTACACCTTC.

The CDR3 DNA sequence: TGTGCCAGCAGTGAAGGGGGACTAGCGGGGGGTGATGAGCAGTTCTTC. It translates to CASSEGGLAGGDEQFF. V usage is TRBV2 and J usage is TRBJ2-1; TRBD2 matches at 15 bases. This CDR3 contains 16 residues. Germline V gene data show CDR1 as SNHLY and CDR2 as FYNNEI. After removal of 1 base from V and 8 bases from J, the junction contained 3 bases not matched to a gene.

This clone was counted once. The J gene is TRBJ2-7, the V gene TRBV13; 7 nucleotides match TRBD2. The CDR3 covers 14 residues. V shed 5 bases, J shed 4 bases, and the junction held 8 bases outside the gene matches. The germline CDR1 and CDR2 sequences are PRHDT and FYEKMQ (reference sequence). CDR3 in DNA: TGTGCCAGCAGCGCGCGGGCGGGAGTTTACGAGCAGTACTTC. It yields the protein CASSARAGVYEQYF.

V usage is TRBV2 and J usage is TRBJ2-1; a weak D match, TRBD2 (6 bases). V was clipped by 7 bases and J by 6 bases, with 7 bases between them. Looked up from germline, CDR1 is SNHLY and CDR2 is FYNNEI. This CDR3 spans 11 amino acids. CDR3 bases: TGTGCCAGCACTAGCGTCAATGAGCAGTTCTTC. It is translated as CASTSVNEQFF.

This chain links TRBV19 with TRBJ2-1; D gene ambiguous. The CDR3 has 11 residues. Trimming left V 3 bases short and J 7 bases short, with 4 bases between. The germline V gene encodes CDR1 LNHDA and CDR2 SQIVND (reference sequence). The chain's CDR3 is CASSIVNEQFF. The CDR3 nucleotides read TGTGCCAGTAGTATCGTTAATGAGCAGTTCTTC. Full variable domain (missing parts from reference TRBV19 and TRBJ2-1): DGGITQSPKYLFRKEGQNVTLSCEQNLNHDAMYWYRQDPGQGLRLIYYSQIVNDFQKGDIAEGYSVSREKKESFPLTVTSAQKNPTAFYLCASSIVNEQFFGPGTRLTVL.

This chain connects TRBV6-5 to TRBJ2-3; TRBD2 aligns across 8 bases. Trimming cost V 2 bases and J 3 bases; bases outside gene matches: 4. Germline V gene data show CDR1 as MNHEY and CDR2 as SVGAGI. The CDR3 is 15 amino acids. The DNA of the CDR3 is TGTGCCAGCAGTTACGGCGGGAGGTTGACAGATACGCAGTATTTT. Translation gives CASSYGGRLTDTQYF.

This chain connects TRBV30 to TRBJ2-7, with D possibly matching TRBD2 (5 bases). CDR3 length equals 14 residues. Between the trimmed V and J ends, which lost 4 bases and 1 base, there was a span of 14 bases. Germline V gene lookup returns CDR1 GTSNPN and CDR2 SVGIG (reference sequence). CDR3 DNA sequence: TGTGCCTGGATCGCGGAGGTGGGTTCCTACGAGCAGTACTTC. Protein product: CAWIAEVGSYEQYF. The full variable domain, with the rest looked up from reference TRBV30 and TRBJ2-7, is SQTIHQWPATLVQPVGSPLSLECTVEGTSNPNLYWYRQAAGRGLQLLFYSVGIGQISSEVPQNLSASRPQDRQFILSSKKLLLSDSGFYLCAWIAEVGSYEQYFGPGTRLTVT.

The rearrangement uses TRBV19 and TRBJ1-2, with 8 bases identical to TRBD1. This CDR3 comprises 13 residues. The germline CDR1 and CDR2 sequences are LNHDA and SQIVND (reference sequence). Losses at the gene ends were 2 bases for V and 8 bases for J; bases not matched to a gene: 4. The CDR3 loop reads CASSIPGGGGYTF. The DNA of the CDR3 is TGTGCCAGTAGTATACCAGGGGGCGGCGGCTACACCTTC.

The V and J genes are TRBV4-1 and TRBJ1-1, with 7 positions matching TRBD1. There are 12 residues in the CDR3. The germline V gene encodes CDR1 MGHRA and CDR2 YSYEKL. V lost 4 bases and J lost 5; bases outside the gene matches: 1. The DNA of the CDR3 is TGCGCCAGCAGCCTGGGACAGACTGAAGCTTTCTTT. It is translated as CASSLGQTEAFF.

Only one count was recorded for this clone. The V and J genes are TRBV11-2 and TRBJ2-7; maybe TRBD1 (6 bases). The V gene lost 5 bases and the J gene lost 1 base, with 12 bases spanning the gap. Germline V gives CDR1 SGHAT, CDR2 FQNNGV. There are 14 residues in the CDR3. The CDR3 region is CASSQDRESYEQYF. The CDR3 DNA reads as TGTGCCAGCAGCCAGGACAGAGAATCCTACGAGCAGTACTTC.

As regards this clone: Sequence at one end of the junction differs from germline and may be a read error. For the CDR3, the DNA is TGTGCCAGCAGCTTGGAGTTCGGACACCTCAACTTC. Its translation is CASSLEFGHLNF. The chain has TRBV5-4 and TRBJ2-7; TRBD1 might be the D (5 bases). The germline V gene encodes CDR1 SGHNT and CDR2 YYREEE (reference sequence). The CDR3 extends over 12 amino acids.

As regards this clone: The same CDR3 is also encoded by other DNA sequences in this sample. The CDR3 reads CASSPQGGNTEAFF. The CDR3, as DNA: TGTGCCAGTAGTCCTCAGGGAGGGAACACTGAAGCTTTCTTT. The V call is TRBV19, the J call TRBJ1-1, with a tentative D call TRBD1 (5 bases). The CDR3 length is 14 residues. CDR1 LNHDA and CDR2 SQIVND come from the germline V gene (reference sequence). V shed 5 bases and J shed 1 base, with 11 bases lying between them.

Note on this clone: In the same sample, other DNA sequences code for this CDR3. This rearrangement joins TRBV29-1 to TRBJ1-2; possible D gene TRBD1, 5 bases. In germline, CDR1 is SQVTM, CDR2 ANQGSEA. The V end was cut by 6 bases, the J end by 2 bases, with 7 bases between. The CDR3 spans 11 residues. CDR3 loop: CSVQGNYGYTF. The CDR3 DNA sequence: TGCAGCGTCCAGGGAAACTATGGCTACACCTTC.

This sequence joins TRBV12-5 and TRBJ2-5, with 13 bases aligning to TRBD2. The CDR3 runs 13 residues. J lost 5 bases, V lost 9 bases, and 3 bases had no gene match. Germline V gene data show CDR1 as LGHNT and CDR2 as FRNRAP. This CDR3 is CASILAGGETQYF. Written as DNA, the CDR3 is TGTGCTAGCATACTAGCGGGAGGGGAGACCCAGTACTTC.

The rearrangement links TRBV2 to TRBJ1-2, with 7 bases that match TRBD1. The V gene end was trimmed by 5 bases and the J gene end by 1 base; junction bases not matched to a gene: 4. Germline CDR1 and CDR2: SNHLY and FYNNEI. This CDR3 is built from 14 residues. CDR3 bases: TGTGCCAGCAGTCCGGGACAGCTTAACTATGGCTACACCTTC. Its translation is CASSPGQLNYGYTF. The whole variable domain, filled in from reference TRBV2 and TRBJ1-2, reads EPEVTQTPSHQVTQMGQEVILRCVPISNHLYFYWYRQILGQKVEFLVSFYNNEISEKSEIFDDQFSVERPDGSNFTLKIRSTKLEDSAMYFCASSPGQLNYGYTFGSGTRLTVV.

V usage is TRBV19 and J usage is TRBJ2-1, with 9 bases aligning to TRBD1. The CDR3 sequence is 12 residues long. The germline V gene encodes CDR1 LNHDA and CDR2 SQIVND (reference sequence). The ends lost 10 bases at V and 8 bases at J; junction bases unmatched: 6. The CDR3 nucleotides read TGTGCCATCGAGAACAGGGGGCATGAGCAGTTCTTC. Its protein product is CAIENRGHEQFF.